This TCR beta chain was documented in a study of CD8+ T cells in alopecia areata. Extracted RNA was reverse transcribed into cDNA, the sequencing template. Only in-frame clones appear in the TCRdb table, and some are missing; sequencing was by immunoSEQ multiplex PCR. The sample consists of about 180,000 clones, around 51% of them appearing once. Described treatment: oral pan-JAK inhibitor, 5-10 mg twice daily. V was cut by 6 bases and J by 5 bases, with 10 bases left in between. The CDR3 has 11 amino acids. CDR1 SQVTM and CDR2 ANQGSEA come from the germline V gene. The source is a human donor with alopecia areata. The sequences come from CD8+ T cells sorted from blood, collected at week 52, from a patient treated with tofacitinib. V is TRBV29-1 and J is TRBJ1-1, with a possible D match to TRBD1 (6 bases). CDR3 protein: CSVEGETEAFF. The CDR3 region has the DNA TGCAGCGTGGAGGGGGAGACTGAAGCTTTCTTT.